Listed below are T cell receptor beta chains from one sample, sequenced in a study of response to subunit inactivated influenza vaccine. MiXCR, applied by TCRdb to the RT-PCR reads, yields one record per CDR3 protein. The sample lists some 850,000 distinct CDR3 sequences, roughly 18% occurring once. Sample: PBMCs from blood, taken approximately 5 days after vaccination. The source of these receptors is a man between 50 and 59 years old who received an inactivated influenza vaccine. CDR3s include the opening cysteine and the closing phenylalanine or tryptophan. The order of the fields is clone size, D gene, J gene, V gene, CDR3 DNA, CDR3 protein. D genes are given only for firm matches. A clone size is listed for some rows: how often the clone was seen (once, few, many), or a class if it is expanded.

size: many
D: TRBD2
J: TRBJ2-1
V: TRBV20-1
DNA: TGCAGTGCACTGACTAGCGGGGGGTTCAATGAGCAGTTCTTC
CDR3: CSALTSGGFNEQFF

size: few
D: TRBD1
J: TRBJ2-1
V: TRBV10-3
DNA: TGTGCCATCAGTGATCCGGGACGGACGGGACAGGGGGTGGAGGAGCAGTTCTTC
CDR3: CAISDPGRTGQGVEEQFF

size: -
D: -
J: TRBJ1-1
V: TRBV5-1
DNA: TGCGCCAGCAGCTTGGTCTCCCAGGGGAACACTGAAGCTTTCTTT
CDR3: CASSLVSQGNTEAFF

size: many
D: TRBD1
J: TRBJ2-2
V: TRBV28
DNA: TGTGCCAGCAGCACCGGGACAGCGACCCCAGGGGAGCTGTTTTTT
CDR3: CASSTGTATPGELFF

size: once
D: TRBD2
J: TRBJ2-5
V: TRBV2
DNA: TGTGCCAGCTTCGGACTAGCGGGGCAAGAGACCCAGTACTTC
CDR3: CASFGLAGQETQYF

size: few
D: TRBD2
J: TRBJ2-5
V: TRBV7-2
DNA: TGTGCCAGCAGCTTAGCGCGAGCGGGAGCGTCGAGGACCCAGTACTTC
CDR3: CASSLARAGASRTQYF

size: -
D: TRBD2
J: TRBJ2-1
V: TRBV28
DNA: TGTGCCAGCAGTTTTAGCGGGCGGAGCTCCTACAATGAGCAGTTCTTC
CDR3: CASSFSGRSSYNEQFF

size: -
D: -
J: TRBJ2-5
V: TRBV5-5
DNA: TGTGCCAGCACCAGGGATTCCCGGCAAGAGACCCAGTACTTC
CDR3: CASTRDSRQETQYF

size: -
D: -
J: TRBJ2-1
V: TRBV20-1
DNA: TGCAGTGCTAGATCGCCTAATGAGCAGTTCTTC
CDR3: CSARSPNEQFF

size: -
D: TRBD1
J: TRBJ2-7
V: TRBV5-1
DNA: TGCGCCAGCAGCTTGTACCCGGGACAGGGTGTGGAGCAGTACTTC
CDR3: CASSLYPGQGVEQYF

size: -
D: -
J: TRBJ1-4
V: TRBV3-1
DNA: TGTGCCAGCAGCCAAGGACAGTTGCTGTTTTTT
CDR3: CASSQGQLLFF

size: -
D: TRBD2
J: TRBJ2-4
V: TRBV11-2
DNA: TGTGCCAGCAGCTTGGGGAGGGAAAACATTCAGTACTTC
CDR3: CASSLGRENIQYF

size: few
D: -
J: TRBJ2-7
V: TRBV14
DNA: TGTGCCAGCAGCCCTCTCGGATTCGGGGGGTACTTC
CDR3: CASSPLGFGGYF

size: -
D: -
J: TRBJ1-5
V: TRBV29-1
DNA: TGCAGCGCCTCGGACAGAAATCAGCCCCAGCATTTT
CDR3: CSASDRNQPQHF

size: -
D: TRBD2
J: TRBJ2-3
V: TRBV5-1
DNA: TGCGCCAGCAGCTTGGTGCAGCGGGGGGGCGATACGCAGTATTTT
CDR3: CASSLVQRGGDTQYF

size: few
D: TRBD2
J: TRBJ2-1
V: TRBV5-6
DNA: TGTGCCAGCAGCACGGGACTAGCGGGGCTCAATGAGCAGTTCTTC
CDR3: CASSTGLAGLNEQFF

size: -
D: -
J: TRBJ2-1
V: TRBV10-3
DNA: TGTGCCATCAGAGACCAAACCGGGAGAAGCAATGAGCAGTTCTTC
CDR3: CAIRDQTGRSNEQFF

size: few
D: TRBD1
J: TRBJ2-7
V: TRBV29-1
DNA: TGCAGCGCCCGGGACAGTCAATACGAGCAGTACTTC
CDR3: CSARDSQYEQYF

size: many
D: -
J: TRBJ2-4
V: TRBV6-2/TRBV6-3
DNA: TGTGCCAGCAGTTTCTCTTCCGGGGCGCTCGGCATTCAGTACTTC
CDR3: CASSFSSGALGIQYF

size: -
D: -
J: TRBJ2-2
V: TRBV28
DNA: TGTGCCAGCAGACTAGGGGAGAGACAGGTCCGCACCGGGGAGCTGTTTTTT
CDR3: CASRLGERQVRTGELFF

size: -
D: -
J: TRBJ2-1
V: TRBV4-3
DNA: TGCGCCAGCAGCCAAGATCTCCGGAATAAGCAGTTCTTC
CDR3: CASSQDLRNKQFF

size: -
D: -
J: TRBJ1-2
V: TRBV10-3
DNA: TGTGCCATCAGTGCTGGGGGTGGCTACACCTTC
CDR3: CAISAGGGYTF

size: many
D: TRBD2
J: TRBJ2-5
V: TRBV20-1
DNA: TGCAGTGCTTTTTGGGGACTAGCGGGAGAGACCCAGTACTTC
CDR3: CSAFWGLAGETQYF

size: -
D: -
J: TRBJ2-3
V: TRBV20-1
DNA: TGCAGTGCTTTTGAGTTGGGGGCAGGGAATACGCAGTATTTT
CDR3: CSAFELGAGNTQYF

size: many
D: TRBD1
J: TRBJ2-5
V: TRBV29-1
DNA: TGCAGCGTTGAGGGGCTGGGACAGGGACCACAAGAGACCCAGTACTTC
CDR3: CSVEGLGQGPQETQYF

size: -
D: -
J: TRBJ2-7
V: TRBV6-1
DNA: TGTGCCAGCATTGGCGGGGAGGAGTCCTACGAGCAGTACTTC
CDR3: CASIGGEESYEQYF

size: -
D: -
J: TRBJ1-1
V: TRBV20-1
DNA: TGCAGTGCTAGGGGGGACACGGGATCTTTCTTT
CDR3: CSARGDTGSFF

size: once
D: -
J: TRBJ2-3
V: TRBV11-2
DNA: TGTGCCAGCAGCTTAGTCTCAGGGAAAGATACGCAGTATTTT
CDR3: CASSLVSGKDTQYF

size: -
D: -
J: TRBJ2-1
V: TRBV20-1
DNA: TGCAGTGCAGCTAGGGGGAACGGCTACAATGAGCAGTTCTTC
CDR3: CSAARGNGYNEQFF

size: -
D: -
J: TRBJ2-7
V: TRBV20-1
DNA: TGCAGTGCTAGGAAAGGGTCGAGGGCCAGCGAGCAGTACTTC
CDR3: CSARKGSRASEQYF

size: -
D: TRBD1
J: TRBJ2-1
V: TRBV7-9
DNA: TGTGCCTGGCCCCGGACAGGTGTAAATGAGCAGTTCTTC
CDR3: CAWPRTGVNEQFF

size: few
D: TRBD1
J: TRBJ2-1
V: TRBV4-3
DNA: TGCGCCAGCAGCCAACGGACGGACAGGGACGAGCAGTTCTTC
CDR3: CASSQRTDRDEQFF

size: -
D: TRBD2
J: TRBJ2-2
V: TRBV4-3
DNA: TGCGCCAGCTCATTTCGGGGGGGAAAGGACGGGGAGCTGTTTTTT
CDR3: CASSFRGGKDGELFF

size: few
D: -
J: TRBJ2-3
V: TRBV24-1
DNA: TGTGCCACCAGTGACCACGGGGACACAGATACGCAGTATTTT
CDR3: CATSDHGDTDTQYF

size: many
D: -
J: TRBJ2-5
V: TRBV29-1
DNA: TGCAGCGTTCTCCAGGCCCAAGAGACCCAGTACTTC
CDR3: CSVLQAQETQYF

size: -
D: TRBD2
J: TRBJ2-1
V: TRBV10-2
DNA: TGCGCCAGCAGGGGATTCACTAGCGGGGGGCGGGGTGAGCAGTTCTTC
CDR3: CASRGFTSGGRGEQFF

size: few
D: -
J: TRBJ2-3
V: TRBV6-5
DNA: TGTGCCAGCAGTTACGGTGGGGTCTGGGGCACAGATACGCAGTATTTT
CDR3: CASSYGGVWGTDTQYF

size: few
D: -
J: TRBJ2-3
V: TRBV29-1
DNA: TGCAGCGGACCCTCCCGACAGTACGACACAGATACGCAGTATTTT
CDR3: CSGPSRQYDTDTQYF

size: -
D: TRBD1
J: TRBJ2-3
V: TRBV10-3
DNA: TGTGCCATCAGTGAGCCGACCGGGACAGGGGTCGGAGATACGCAGTATTTT
CDR3: CAISEPTGTGVGDTQYF

size: once
D: -
J: TRBJ2-7
V: TRBV9
DNA: TGTGCCAGCAGCGTAGCCGCAGGGGAGAGCTACGAGCAGTACTTC
CDR3: CASSVAAGESYEQYF

size: few
D: TRBD2
J: TRBJ2-1
V: TRBV18
DNA: TGTGCCAGCTCACCTGGCGCGGGAGTAATGTACAATGAGCAGTTCTTC
CDR3: CASSPGAGVMYNEQFF

size: -
D: -
J: TRBJ2-7
V: TRBV18
DNA: TGTGCCAGCGTTTCAGAAACCGGCGAGCAGTACTTC
CDR3: CASVSETGEQYF

size: -
D: -
J: TRBJ2-3
V: TRBV28
DNA: TGTGCCAGCAGGACCCCCGGAGATACGCAGTATTTT
CDR3: CASRTPGDTQYF